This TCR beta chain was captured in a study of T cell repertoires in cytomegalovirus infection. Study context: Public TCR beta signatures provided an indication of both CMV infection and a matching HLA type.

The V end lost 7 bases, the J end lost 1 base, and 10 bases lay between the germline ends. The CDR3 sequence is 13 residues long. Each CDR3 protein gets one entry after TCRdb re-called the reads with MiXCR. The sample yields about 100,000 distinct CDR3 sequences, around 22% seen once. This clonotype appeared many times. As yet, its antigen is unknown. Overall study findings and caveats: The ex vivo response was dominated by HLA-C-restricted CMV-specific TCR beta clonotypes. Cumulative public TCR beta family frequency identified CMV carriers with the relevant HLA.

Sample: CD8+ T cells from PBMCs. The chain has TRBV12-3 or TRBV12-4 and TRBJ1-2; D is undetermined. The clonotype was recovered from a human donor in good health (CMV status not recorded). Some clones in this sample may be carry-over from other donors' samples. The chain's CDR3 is CASTEFINYGYTF. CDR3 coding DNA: TGTGCCAGCACCGAGTTTATTAACTATGGCTACACCTTC.